This T cell receptor beta chain was sequenced for a study of Graves' ophthalmopathy and Graves' hyperthyroidism. V was pared by 2 bases and J by 8 bases, with 25 bases between. Germline values: CDR1 SNHLY, CDR2 FYNNEI. CDR3 size: 18 residues. Amplified TCR beta CDR3 regions were obtained using RNA transcripts as template. HTBI primers were used in a first-round RT-PCR, which preceded a second-round multiplex PCR. TCRdb reanalysed the multiplex PCR reads using MiXCR and keeps one entry per CDR3 protein. The sample yields about 380,000 distinct CDR3 sequences, 15% to 19% seen once. The chain carries TRBV2 and TRBJ2-4; D tentatively fits TRBD1 or TRBD2 (5 bases each). The sample consisted of peripheral blood. This TCR came from a young woman with stable Graves' hyperthyroidism. Here the CDR3 reads CASSERGGQDSRKDIQYF. CDR3 nucleotide sequence: TGTGCCAGCAGTGAAAGGGGCGGGCAGGATAGCCGAAAGGACATTCAGTACTTC. Looking up the rest from reference TRBV2 and TRBJ2-4 gives the full variable domain: EPEVTQTPSHQVTQMGQEVILRCVPISNHLYFYWYRQILGQKVEFLVSFYNNEISEKSEIFDDQFSVERPDGSNFTLKIRSTKLEDSAMYFCASSERGGQDSRKDIQYFGAGTRLSVL.